This TCR beta chain was captured by sequencing in a study of cytomegalovirus exposure and HLA in healthy donors. Overall study results and limits: In a later analysis, common viral pathogens appeared linked to several of the most significant clusters. Sequence variants that were highly shared formed a cluster that was likely a sequencing artifact.

In regard to this clone: Its matching antigen is unknown.

Primers: 60 Vbeta forward and 13 Jbeta reverse. Per the authors' pipeline: Some 12 million shared chains were among the roughly 78 million unique TCR beta chains that a later analysis counted. The data were produced by immunoSEQ multiplex PCR, yet TCRdb's version contains in-frame clones alone and is incomplete. V, J and clone size are those of that table, while D and trimming were read from the DNA. The top ten clones hold about 2.6% of a sample with around 120,000 clones, about 83% of them seen once. The sequence came from a woman aged 40 to 55 in good health and CMV-seropositive. Sequencing was performed on PBMCs.

CDR3 sequence (DNA): TGTGCCAGCAGCAAAGGACTCACTAGCGGGAGCCCTAGAGACAGCTCCTACAATGAGCAGTTCTTC. Protein sequence: CASSKGLTSGSPRDSSYNEQFF. The V and J genes are TRBV21-1 and TRBJ2-1; the table names TRBD2, a call not compared with the DNA. TRBV21-1 is labeled a pseudogene. The CDR3 covers 22 residues.